This entry describes one TCR beta chain. Its specificity is not known. Donors likely had unrecorded immune exposures despite being nominally healthy when sampled. The data stem from a study of cytomegalovirus exposure and HLA in healthy donors. Findings of the study overall: The investigators catalogued 164 TCR beta chains as cytomegalovirus-associated. Published work reported that the classifier diagnosed cytomegalovirus status with high specificity and sensitivity. The authors later found HLA-associated TCR beta chains more clonally expanded than equally common others.

The CDR3 totals 17 residues. The germline CDR1 and CDR2 sequences are MGHRA and YSYEKL. Between the trimmed V and J ends, which lost 1 base and 14 bases, there was a span of 24 bases. The PCR ran on 60 Vbeta and 13 Jbeta primers. This table comes from immunoSEQ multiplex PCR, and its TCRdb copy is limited to in-frame clones, with some not included. The data contain approximately 110,000 clones, 75% to 85% of them singletons. The sequenced sample consisted of PBMCs. The chain couples TRBV4-1 to TRBJ1-6; D might be TRBD1 (5 bases). This TCR was sampled from a man aged 35 to 55 in good health and CMV-seronegative. The DNA of the CDR3 is TGCGCCAGCAGCCAAGTCTATGTGGGACTCACGAAATGGACCCTCCACTTT. It is translated as CASSQVYVGLTKWTLHF.